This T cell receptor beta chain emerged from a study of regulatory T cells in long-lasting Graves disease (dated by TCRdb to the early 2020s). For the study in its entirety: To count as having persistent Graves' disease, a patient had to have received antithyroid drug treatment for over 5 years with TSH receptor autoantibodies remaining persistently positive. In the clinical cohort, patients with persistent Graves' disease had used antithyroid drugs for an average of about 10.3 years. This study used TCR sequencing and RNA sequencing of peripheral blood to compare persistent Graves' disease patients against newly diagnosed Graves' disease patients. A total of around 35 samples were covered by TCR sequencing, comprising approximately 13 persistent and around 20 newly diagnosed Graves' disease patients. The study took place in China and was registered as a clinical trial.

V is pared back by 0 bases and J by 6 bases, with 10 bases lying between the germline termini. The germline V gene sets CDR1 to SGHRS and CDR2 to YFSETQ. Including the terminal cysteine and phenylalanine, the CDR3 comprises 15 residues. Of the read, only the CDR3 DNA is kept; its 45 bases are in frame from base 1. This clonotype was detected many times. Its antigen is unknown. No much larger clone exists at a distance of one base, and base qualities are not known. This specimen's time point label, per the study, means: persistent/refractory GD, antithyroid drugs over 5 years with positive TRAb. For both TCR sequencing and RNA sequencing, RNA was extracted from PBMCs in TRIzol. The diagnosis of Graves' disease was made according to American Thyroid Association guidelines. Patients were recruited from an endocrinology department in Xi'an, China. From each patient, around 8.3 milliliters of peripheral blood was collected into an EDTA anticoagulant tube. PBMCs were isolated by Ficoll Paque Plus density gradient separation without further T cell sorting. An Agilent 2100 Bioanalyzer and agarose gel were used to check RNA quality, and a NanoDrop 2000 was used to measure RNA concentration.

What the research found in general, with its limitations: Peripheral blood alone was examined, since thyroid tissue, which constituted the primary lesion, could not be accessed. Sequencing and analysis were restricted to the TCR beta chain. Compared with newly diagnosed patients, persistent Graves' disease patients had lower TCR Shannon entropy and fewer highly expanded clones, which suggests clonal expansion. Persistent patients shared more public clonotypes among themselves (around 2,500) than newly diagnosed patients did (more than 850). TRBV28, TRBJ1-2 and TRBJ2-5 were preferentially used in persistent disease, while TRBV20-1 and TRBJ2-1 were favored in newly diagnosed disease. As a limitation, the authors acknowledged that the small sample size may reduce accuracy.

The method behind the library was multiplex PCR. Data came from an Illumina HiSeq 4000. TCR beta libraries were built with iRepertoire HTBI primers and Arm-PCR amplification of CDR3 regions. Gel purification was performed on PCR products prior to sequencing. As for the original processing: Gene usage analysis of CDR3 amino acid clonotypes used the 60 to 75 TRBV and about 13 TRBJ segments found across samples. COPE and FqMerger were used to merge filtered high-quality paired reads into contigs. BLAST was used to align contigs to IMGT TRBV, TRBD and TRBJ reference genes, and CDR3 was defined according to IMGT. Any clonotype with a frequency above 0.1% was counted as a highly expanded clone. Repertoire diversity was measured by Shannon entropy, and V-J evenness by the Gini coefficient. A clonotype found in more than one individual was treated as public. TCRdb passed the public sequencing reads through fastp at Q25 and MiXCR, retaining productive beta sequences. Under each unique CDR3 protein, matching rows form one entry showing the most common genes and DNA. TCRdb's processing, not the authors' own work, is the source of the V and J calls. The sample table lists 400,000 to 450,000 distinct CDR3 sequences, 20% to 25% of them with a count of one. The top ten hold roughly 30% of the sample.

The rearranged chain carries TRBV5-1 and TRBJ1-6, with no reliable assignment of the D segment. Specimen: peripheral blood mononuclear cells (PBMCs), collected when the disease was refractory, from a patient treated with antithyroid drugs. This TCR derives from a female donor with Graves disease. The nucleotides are TGCGCCAGCAGCTTGGACAGCCCTGTTAATTCACCCCTCCACTTT. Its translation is CASSLDSPVNSPLHF. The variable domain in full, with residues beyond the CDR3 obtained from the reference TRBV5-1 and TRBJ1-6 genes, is KAGVTQTPRYLIKTRGQQVTLSCSPISGHRSVSWYQQTPGQGLQFLFEYFSETQRNKGNFPGRFSGRQFSNSRSEMNVSTLELGDSALYLCASSLDSPVNSPLHFGNGTRLTVT.